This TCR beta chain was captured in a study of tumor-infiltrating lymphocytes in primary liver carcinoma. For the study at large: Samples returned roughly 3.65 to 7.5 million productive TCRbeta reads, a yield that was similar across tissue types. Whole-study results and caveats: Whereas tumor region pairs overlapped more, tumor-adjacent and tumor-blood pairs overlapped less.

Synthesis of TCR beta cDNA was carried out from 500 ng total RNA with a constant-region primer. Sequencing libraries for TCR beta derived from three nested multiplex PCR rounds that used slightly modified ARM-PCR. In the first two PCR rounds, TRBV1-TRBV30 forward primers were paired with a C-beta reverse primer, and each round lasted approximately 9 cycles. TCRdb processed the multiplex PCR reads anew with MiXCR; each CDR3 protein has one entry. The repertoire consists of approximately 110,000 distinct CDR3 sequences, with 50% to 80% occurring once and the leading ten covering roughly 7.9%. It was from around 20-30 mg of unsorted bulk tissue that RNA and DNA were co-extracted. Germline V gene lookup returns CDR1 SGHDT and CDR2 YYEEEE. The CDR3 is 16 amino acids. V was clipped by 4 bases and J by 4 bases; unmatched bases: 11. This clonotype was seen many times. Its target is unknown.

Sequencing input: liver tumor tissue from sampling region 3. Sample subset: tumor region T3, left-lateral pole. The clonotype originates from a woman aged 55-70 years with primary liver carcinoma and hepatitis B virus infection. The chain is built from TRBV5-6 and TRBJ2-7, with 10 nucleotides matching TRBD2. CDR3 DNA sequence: TGTGCCAGCAGCCTCCCTAGCGGGAGAGGGTTATACGAGCAGTACTTC. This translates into CASSLPSGRGLYEQYF.